This TCR beta chain is from a study of shared clonotypes between healthy human individuals. General study results and limits: Enrolling few donors narrowed the genetic and exposure-history diversity that was represented.

This clone was seen only once. Its antigen is undetermined. As originally analysed: ImmunoSEQ sequences covered only the junction and lacked quality scores; filtering therefore differed. Sequencing was performed with immunoSEQ multiplex PCR; in TCRdb, only in-frame clones are kept and a portion is missing. The DNA was the basis for D and trimming; V, J and clone size are from that table. The sample has about 2.4 million clones; more than 90% are singletons. Donors included only healthy HIV-negative adults lacking recent acute infections or vaccinations. Memory CD4+ cells were the fraction left after CD45RA+ naive selection. CDR1 MNHEY and CDR2 SVGAGI come from the germline V gene. The CDR3 is made up of 12 amino acids. V gave up 0 bases and J gave up 11 bases; unmatched junction bases: 4.

This chain connects TRBV6-5 to TRBJ2-7; 7 bases fit TRBD1. This receptor was identified in a man aged 18 to 30 in good health. The sample consisted of naive CD4+ T cells sorted from blood. Subset in this sample: CD45RA+ positively selected. The CDR3: CASSYSRGTEYF. In DNA form, the CDR3 reads TGTGCCAGCAGTTACTCGAGGGGGACAGAGTACTTC.